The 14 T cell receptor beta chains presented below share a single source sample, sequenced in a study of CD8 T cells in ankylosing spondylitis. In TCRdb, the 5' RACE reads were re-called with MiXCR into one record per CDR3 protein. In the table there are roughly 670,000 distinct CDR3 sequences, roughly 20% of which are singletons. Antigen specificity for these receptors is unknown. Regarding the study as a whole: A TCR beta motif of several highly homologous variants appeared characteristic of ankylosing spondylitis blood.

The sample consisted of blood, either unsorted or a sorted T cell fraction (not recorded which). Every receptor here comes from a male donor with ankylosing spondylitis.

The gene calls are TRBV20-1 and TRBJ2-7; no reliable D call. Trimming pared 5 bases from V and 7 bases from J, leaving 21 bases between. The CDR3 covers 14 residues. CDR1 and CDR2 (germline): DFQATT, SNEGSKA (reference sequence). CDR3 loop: CSAFDGRGPREQYF. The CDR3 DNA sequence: TGCAGTGCTTTCGACGGTCGAGGCCCCAGGGAGCAGTACTTC.

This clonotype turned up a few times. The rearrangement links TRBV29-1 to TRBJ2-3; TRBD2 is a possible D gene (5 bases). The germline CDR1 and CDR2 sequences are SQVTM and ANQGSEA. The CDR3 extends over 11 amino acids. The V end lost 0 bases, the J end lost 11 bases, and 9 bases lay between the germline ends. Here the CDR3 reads CSVEESRGQYF. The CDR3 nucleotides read TGCAGCGTTGAAGAGAGCCGGGGGCAGTATTTT.

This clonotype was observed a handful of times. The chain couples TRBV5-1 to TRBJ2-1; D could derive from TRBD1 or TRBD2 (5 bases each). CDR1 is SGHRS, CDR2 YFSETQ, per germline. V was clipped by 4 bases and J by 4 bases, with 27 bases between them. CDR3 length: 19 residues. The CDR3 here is CASSHRQGPLLPNYNEQFF. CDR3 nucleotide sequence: TGCGCCAGCAGCCACCGGCAGGGACCCTTACTACCTAATTACAATGAGCAGTTCTTC.

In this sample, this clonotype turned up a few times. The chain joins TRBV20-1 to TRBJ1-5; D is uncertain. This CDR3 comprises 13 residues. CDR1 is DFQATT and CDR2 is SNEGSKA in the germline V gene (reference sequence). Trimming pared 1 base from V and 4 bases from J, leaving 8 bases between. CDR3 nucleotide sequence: TGCAGTGCTAGAGTGCCGGGAAATCAGCCCCAGCATTTT. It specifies CSARVPGNQPQHF.

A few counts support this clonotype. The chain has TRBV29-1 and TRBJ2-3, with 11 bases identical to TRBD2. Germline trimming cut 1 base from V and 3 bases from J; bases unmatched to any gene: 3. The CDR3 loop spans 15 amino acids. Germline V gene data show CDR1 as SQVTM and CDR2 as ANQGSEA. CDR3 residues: CSVEGSSGRTDTQYF. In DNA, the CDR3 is TGCAGCGTTGAAGGCTCTAGCGGGAGGACAGATACGCAGTATTTT.

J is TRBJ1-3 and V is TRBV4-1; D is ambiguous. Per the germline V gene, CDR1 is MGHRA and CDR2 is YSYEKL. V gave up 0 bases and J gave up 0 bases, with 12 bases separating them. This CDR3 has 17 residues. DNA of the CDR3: TGCGCCAGCAGCCAAGAGGCGAGCGTGATCTCTGGAAACACCATATATTTT. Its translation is CASSQEASVISGNTIYF.

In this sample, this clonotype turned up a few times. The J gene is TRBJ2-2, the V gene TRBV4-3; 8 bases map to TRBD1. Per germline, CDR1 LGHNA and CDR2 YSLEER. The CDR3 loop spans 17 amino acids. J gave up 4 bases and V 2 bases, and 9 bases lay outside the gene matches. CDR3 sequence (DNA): TGCGCCAGCAGCCAACCACAGGGGGTCGAGAGCACCGGGGAGCTGTTTTTT. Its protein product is CASSQPQGVESTGELFF.

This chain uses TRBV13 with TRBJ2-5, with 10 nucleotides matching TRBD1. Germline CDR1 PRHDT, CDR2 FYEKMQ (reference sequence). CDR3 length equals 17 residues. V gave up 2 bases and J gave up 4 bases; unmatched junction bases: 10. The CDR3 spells CASSLRRSTGGRETQYF. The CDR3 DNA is TGTGCCAGCAGCTTACGGAGGTCGACAGGGGGCAGAGAGACCCAGTACTTC.

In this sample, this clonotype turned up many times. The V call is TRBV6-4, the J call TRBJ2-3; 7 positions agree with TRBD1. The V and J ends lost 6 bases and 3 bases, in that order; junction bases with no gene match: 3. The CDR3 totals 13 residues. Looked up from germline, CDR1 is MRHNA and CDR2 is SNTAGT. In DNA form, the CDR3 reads TGTGCCAGCAGCGCACAGGGGACAGATACGCAGTATTTT. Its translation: CASSAQGTDTQYF.

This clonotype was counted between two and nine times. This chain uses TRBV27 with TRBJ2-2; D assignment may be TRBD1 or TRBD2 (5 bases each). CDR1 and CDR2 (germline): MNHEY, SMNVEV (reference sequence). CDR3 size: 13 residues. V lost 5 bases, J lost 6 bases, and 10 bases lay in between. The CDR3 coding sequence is TGTGCCAGCAGTGAATGGGGACCCGGGGAGCTGTTTTTT. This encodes CASSEWGPGELFF.

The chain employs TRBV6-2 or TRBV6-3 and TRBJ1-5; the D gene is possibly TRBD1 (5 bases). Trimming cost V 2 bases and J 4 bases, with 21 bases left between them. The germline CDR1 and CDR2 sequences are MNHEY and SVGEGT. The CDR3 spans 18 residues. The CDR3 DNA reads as TGTGCCAGCAGTTACAGAGTGGGGACGAGGGCGGGGAATCAGCCCCAGCATTTT. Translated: CASSYRVGTRAGNQPQHF.

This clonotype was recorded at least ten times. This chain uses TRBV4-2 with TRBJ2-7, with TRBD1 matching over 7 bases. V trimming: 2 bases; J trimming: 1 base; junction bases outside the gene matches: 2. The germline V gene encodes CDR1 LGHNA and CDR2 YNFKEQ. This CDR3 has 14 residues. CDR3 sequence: CASSQTGQSYEQYF. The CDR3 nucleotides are TGTGCCAGCAGCCAAACGGGACAGTCCTACGAGCAGTACTTC.

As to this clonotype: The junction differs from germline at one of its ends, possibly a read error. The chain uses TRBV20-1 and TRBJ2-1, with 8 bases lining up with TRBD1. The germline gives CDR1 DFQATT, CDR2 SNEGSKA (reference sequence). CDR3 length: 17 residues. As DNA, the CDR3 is TGCTGTGCTAGAAGCGGAGGACAGGGTCGGTCCTACAATGAGCAGTTCTTC. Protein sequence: CCARSGGQGRSYNEQFF.

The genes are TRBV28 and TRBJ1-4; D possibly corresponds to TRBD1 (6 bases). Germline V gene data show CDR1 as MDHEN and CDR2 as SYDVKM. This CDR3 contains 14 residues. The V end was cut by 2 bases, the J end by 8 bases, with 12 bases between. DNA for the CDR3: TGTGCCAGCAGTTTACCCAGGGGCGGGGAAAAACTGTTTTTT. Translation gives CASSLPRGGEKLFF.